One sample yielded the 31 T cell receptor beta chains listed below, sequenced in a study of T cell changes during pregnancy in multiple sclerosis (dated by TCRdb to the late 2010s). The library was made by the immunoSEQ multiplex PCR assay. TCRdb holds this immuneACCESS table with in-frame rearrangements only. Some clones are missing; in checked studies, unresolved V genes explain under half, and the rest has no known cause. The sample data list more than 70,000 clones, and approximately 89% of these were observed just once. Of the sample, 0.9% to 0.95% is held by the ten largest clones. The material was peripheral blood, obtained before pregnancy. Source of these receptors: a female donor with multiple sclerosis, enrolled in a pregnancy study.

J is TRBJ2-3 and V is TRBV5-1, with TRBD2 as a possible D gene (6 bases). The CDR3 is made up of 16 amino acids. CDR1 is SGHRS and CDR2 is YFSETQ in the germline V gene. Trimming left V 1 base short and J 4 bases short, with 16 bases between. The CDR3 spells CASSLNKGGGADTQYF. The CDR3 nucleotides read TGCGCCAGCAGCTTGAATAAGGGAGGAGGCGCAGATACGCAGTATTTT.

This clone appeared a single time. The chain combines TRBV5-5 with TRBJ2-7; 10 bases fit TRBD2. In germline, CDR1 is SGHKS, CDR2 YYEKEE (reference sequence). V was clipped by 2 bases and J by 3 bases; unmatched bases: 8. This CDR3 is 16 amino acids long. CDR3 protein: CASSFRPASGSYEQYF. For the CDR3, the DNA is TGTGCCAGCAGCTTTCGTCCGGCTAGCGGGAGCTACGAGCAGTACTTC.

The chain couples TRBV7-8 to TRBJ2-5; a possible D gene is TRBD2 (5 bases). Trimming cost V 5 bases and J 1 base, with 11 bases left between them. The CDR3 contains 14 residues. The V gene's germline CDR1 is SGHVS and CDR2 FQNEAQ. The DNA of the CDR3 is TGTGCCAGCAGCCAAGAGGACTTCCAAGAGACCCAGTACTTC. This sequence encodes CASSQEDFQETQYF.

This sequence joins TRBV28 and TRBJ1-1, with unresolved D. Trimming left V 6 bases short and J 2 bases short, with 13 bases between. CDR3 length: 14 amino acids. Per the germline V gene, CDR1 is MDHEN and CDR2 is SYDVKM. The CDR3 DNA follows: TGTGCCAGCAGGGTTGTGTCAGGAAACACTGAAGCTTTCTTT. This sequence encodes CASRVVSGNTEAFF.

The CDR3 DNA reads as TGTGCCACCAGTCCCAGGGGTCGTGGGGAGACCCAGTACTTC. Translating gives CATSPRGRGETQYF. The V call is TRBV15, the J call TRBJ2-5; maybe TRBD1 (6 bases). Trimming left V 6 bases short and J 5 bases short, with 16 bases between. The CDR3 length is 14 residues. Germline loops: CDR1 LNHNV, CDR2 YYDKDF (reference sequence).

The chain employs TRBV27 and TRBJ2-5; tentatively, D is TRBD1 (5 bases). The CDR3 length is 18 residues. V was cut by 0 bases and J by 0 bases, with 17 bases left in between. Germline assignment: CDR1 MNHEY and CDR2 SMNVEV (reference sequence). The CDR3 nucleotides are TGTGCCAGCAGTTTATCGATCCCAGCCAGGGCGTACCAAGAGACCCAGTACTTC. Its translation is CASSLSIPARAYQETQYF.

The DNA for the CDR3 is TGTGCCAGCAGCCTAAATCCACAGGGGACGTACGAGCAGTACTTC. It yields the protein CASSLNPQGTYEQYF. V and J are TRBV16 and TRBJ2-7; 7 bases are shared with TRBD1. Germline V CDR1 and CDR2: KGHSY, FQNENV. The J segment lost 4 bases and the V segment lost 4 bases, leaving 10 bases of the junction unmatched. The CDR3 spans 15 residues.

This chain uses TRBV10-2 with TRBJ2-3; tentative D call: TRBD2 (6 bases). This CDR3 is 13 amino acids long. Germline V gives CDR1 WSHSY, CDR2 SAAADI. The V end was cut by 7 bases, the J end by 5 bases, with 13 bases between. The CDR3 here is CASNPGVGDTQYF. The CDR3 nucleotides are TGCGCCAGCAATCCGGGAGTCGGAGATACGCAGTATTTT.

The count of this clone is one. V is TRBV5-1 and J is TRBJ2-3, with 11 bases aligning to TRBD2. V shed 4 bases, J shed 0 bases, and the junction held 10 bases outside the gene matches. Germline V gene sequence: CDR1 SGHRS, CDR2 YFSETQ. The CDR3 is 18 amino acids. The CDR3 nucleotides read TGCGCCAGCAGCCCGAGGGGACTAGCGGTCACTAGCACAGATACGCAGTATTTT. It codes for CASSPRGLAVTSTDTQYF.

The chain recombines TRBV6-4 with TRBJ2-3, with TRBD2 as a possible D gene (6 bases). CDR1 MRHNA and CDR2 SNTAGT come from the germline V gene. V lost 3 bases and J 5 bases, leaving 18 bases between the germline ends. The CDR3 is 16 residues long. CDR3 coding DNA: TGTGCCAGCAGTGAATCAGCGGGCCTAAGGAAAGATACGCAGTATTTT. Its translation: CASSESAGLRKDTQYF.

V is TRBV7-9 and J is TRBJ2-1; TRBD1 aligns across 7 bases. Germline CDR1 SEHNR, CDR2 FQNEAQ (reference sequence). The CDR3 sequence is 15 residues long. V shed 0 bases and J 7 bases; nucleotides not matched to a gene: 6. This CDR3 is CASSLAGTVENEQFF. For the CDR3, the DNA is TGTGCCAGCAGCTTAGCAGGGACAGTGGAAAATGAGCAGTTCTTC.

The chain recombines TRBV6-5 with TRBJ1-2; D possibly corresponds to TRBD1 (6 bases). V lost 4 bases to trimming and J lost 4 bases, with 16 bases between them. CDR1 and CDR2 (germline): MNHEY, SVGAGI. This CDR3 is 15 amino acids long. This CDR3 reads CASSLSRTALYGYTF. In nucleotides, the CDR3 is TGTGCCAGCAGTTTATCCCGGACAGCTCTCTATGGCTACACCTTC.

This chain uses TRBV27 with TRBJ2-1; 9 bases are a match to TRBD2. Trimming removed 5 bases from V and 10 bases from J; junction bases left unmatched: 15. The V gene's germline CDR1 is MNHEY and CDR2 SMNVEV (reference sequence). The CDR3 loop spans 16 amino acids. The CDR3: CASSPRPSSGIGEQFF. The DNA of the CDR3 is TGTGCCAGCAGTCCGCGACCATCTAGCGGGATTGGCGAGCAGTTCTTC.

The chain couples TRBV7-8 to TRBJ2-5, with TRBD1 identical over 9 bases. The J segment lost 9 bases and the V segment lost 1 base, leaving 0 bases of the junction unmatched. The germline gives CDR1 SGHVS, CDR2 FQNEAQ. The CDR3 is 12 amino acids. The CDR3 nucleotides are TGTGCCAGCAGCTTAGGGGACAGGGCCCAGTACTTC. As protein: CASSLGDRAQYF.

The chain has TRBV5-1 and TRBJ2-1, with 9 bases identical to TRBD1. Looked up from germline, CDR1 is SGHRS and CDR2 is YFSETQ. The CDR3 sequence is 16 residues long. V shed 3 bases, J shed 5 bases, and the junction held 9 bases outside the gene matches. The chain's CDR3 is CASSSLTGGRHNEQFF. The DNA of the CDR3 is TGCGCCAGCAGCTCGCTTACAGGGGGCCGGCACAATGAGCAGTTCTTC.

The chain couples TRBV29-1 to TRBJ2-1; D gene ambiguous. This CDR3 is built from 16 residues. The V gene's germline CDR1 is SQVTM and CDR2 ANQGSEA. V gave up 1 base and J gave up 2 bases, with 15 bases separating them. The CDR3 protein is CSVEVAALLTYNEQFF. The CDR3, as DNA: TGCAGCGTTGAAGTTGCAGCACTACTTACCTACAATGAGCAGTTCTTC.

J is TRBJ1-3 and V is TRBV28, with D perhaps matching TRBD1 (6 bases). This CDR3 region has 14 residues. Germline assignment: CDR1 MDHEN and CDR2 SYDVKM. V was shortened by 5 bases and J by 1 base, with 9 bases between the two germline ends. This chain's CDR3 is CASSRQVSGNTIYF. The CDR3 region has the DNA TGTGCCAGCAGTCGACAGGTTTCTGGAAACACCATATATTTT.

The J gene is TRBJ1-1, the V gene TRBV28, with 7 bases lining up with TRBD1. V lost 7 bases to trimming and J lost 5 bases; unmatched junction nucleotides: 7. The CDR3 covers 13 residues. Germline CDR1 is MDHEN and CDR2 is SYDVKM. CDR3 loop: CASTPGGRTEAFF. The CDR3, as DNA: TGTGCCAGCACCCCAGGGGGGAGAACTGAAGCTTTCTTT.

This clone was seen more than once but under ten times. Other DNA sequences in the same sample also yield this CDR3. This chain links TRBV7-9 with TRBJ2-3; TRBD2 agrees at 10 bases. This CDR3 region has 15 residues. V shed 2 bases, J shed 1 base, and the junction held 0 bases outside the gene matches. The V gene's germline CDR1 is SEHNR and CDR2 FQNEAQ (reference sequence). As DNA, the CDR3 is TGTGCCAGCAGCTTACTAGCGGGGGGCACAGATACGCAGTATTTT. Amino acid sequence: CASSLLAGGTDTQYF.

The chain couples TRBV19 to TRBJ2-5; TRBD2 is a possible D gene (5 bases). Germline-derived CDR1 and CDR2 are LNHDA and SQIVND (reference sequence). The CDR3 runs 17 residues. The V end was cut by 2 bases, the J end by 5 bases, with 21 bases between. The CDR3, as DNA: TGTGCCAGTAGTATACGAGGCGGGTACGGATCGCGGGAGACCCAGTACTTC. Translating gives CASSIRGGYGSRETQYF.

The J gene is TRBJ2-5, the V gene TRBV5-1, with D possibly TRBD2 on 6 matching bases. V lost 0 bases and J 2 bases, leaving 14 bases between the germline ends. Germline lookup yields CDR1 SGHRS and CDR2 YFSETQ. CDR3 length equals 16 residues. The CDR3 bases are TGCGCCAGCAGCTTGGGAGTAGCGGAAATTCAAGAGACCCAGTACTTC. It specifies CASSLGVAEIQETQYF. The variable domain in full, with the rest retrieved from reference TRBV5-1 and TRBJ2-5, is KAGVTQTPRYLIKTRGQQVTLSCSPISGHRSVSWYQQTPGQGLQFLFEYFSETQRNKGNFPGRFSGRQFSNSRSEMNVSTLELGDSALYLCASSLGVAEIQETQYFGPGTRLLVL.

This chain links TRBV9 with TRBJ2-2; TRBD1 agrees at 12 bases. This CDR3 has 21 residues. Germline V lookup: CDR1 SGDLS, CDR2 YYNGEE. V shed 0 bases and J 1 base; nucleotides not matched to a gene: 13. The CDR3 region has the DNA TGTGCCAGCAGCGTAGTATCGGGACAGGGGGCCCCCGGGCAGAACACCGGGGAGCTGTTTTTT. As protein: CASSVVSGQGAPGQNTGELFF.

The chain is built from TRBV5-4 and TRBJ2-6, with D unresolved. The germline V gene has CDR1 SGHNT and CDR2 YYREEE (reference sequence). The germline V and J ends were trimmed by 0 bases and 0 bases, with 4 bases remaining between them. The CDR3 has 15 residues. In nucleotides, the CDR3 is TGTGCCAGCAGCTTGGTTATCTCTGGGGCCAACGTCCTGACTTTC. Translating it yields CASSLVISGANVLTF.

This chain uses TRBV14 with TRBJ1-4, with 8 bases aligning to TRBD1. This CDR3 region has 17 residues. V was pared by 5 bases and J by 2 bases, with 10 bases of the junction left unmatched. Germline lookup yields CDR1 SGHDN and CDR2 FVKESK. Here the CDR3 reads CASSKRQGSPTNEKLFF. CDR3 nucleotides: TGTGCCAGCAGCAAGAGACAGGGGAGTCCGACTAATGAAAAACTGTTTTTT.

The chain employs TRBV29-1 and TRBJ2-2; tentatively, D is TRBD2 (6 bases). V shed 6 bases and J shed 3 bases, with 14 bases lying between them. CDR1 SQVTM and CDR2 ANQGSEA come from the germline V gene. The CDR3 totals 14 residues. This CDR3 reads CSVRDSRHTGELFF. The CDR3 DNA reads TGCAGCGTACGGGACTCCAGGCACACCGGGGAGCTGTTTTTT.

The CDR3, as DNA: TGTGCCAGCAGCTTGGGAGGGCCGACCCAGTACTTC. It yields the protein CASSLGGPTQYF. The chain carries TRBV5-8 and TRBJ2-5, with D maybe TRBD2 (5 bases). Germline V gene lookup returns CDR1 SGHTS and CDR2 YDEGEE. The V end was cut by 0 bases, the J end by 7 bases, with 7 bases between. The CDR3 extends over 12 amino acids.

The chain joins TRBV5-5 to TRBJ2-7; 8 bases are a match to TRBD1. The V and J ends lost 4 bases and 5 bases, in that order; junction bases with no gene match: 8. CDR1 and CDR2 (germline): SGHKS, YYEKEE (reference sequence). The CDR3 loop spans 14 amino acids. The chain's CDR3 is CASSPWTGYDEQYF. CDR3 nucleotide sequence: TGTGCCAGCAGCCCATGGACAGGGTATGACGAGCAGTACTTC.

Only one count was recorded for this clone. This rearrangement joins TRBV9 to TRBJ1-6; D possibly corresponds to TRBD1 (5 bases). The CDR3 is made up of 14 amino acids. CDR1 SGDLS and CDR2 YYNGEE come from the germline V gene. Trimming left V 1 base short and J 8 bases short, with 10 bases between. The CDR3 loop is CASSVSSRDSPLHF. The DNA for the CDR3 is TGTGCCAGCAGCGTATCGTCCAGGGATTCACCCCTCCACTTT.

The CDR3 spells CASSQETGTNTEAFF. CDR3 nucleotides: TGCGCCAGCAGCCAAGAGACAGGGACGAACACTGAAGCTTTCTTT. This chain uses TRBV4-1 with TRBJ1-1, with 7 positions matching TRBD1. Germline lookup yields CDR1 MGHRA and CDR2 YSYEKL. This CDR3 contains 15 residues. V dropped 0 bases and J dropped 1; count of bases not matched to a gene: 2.

The chain links TRBV2 to TRBJ1-5; D may be TRBD1 (5 bases). This CDR3 has 14 residues. In germline, CDR1 is SNHLY, CDR2 FYNNEI. Trimming cost V 6 bases and J 4 bases, with 13 bases left between them. The DNA of the CDR3 is TGTGCCAGCAGGGCCGACAGCTTTAATCAGCCCCAGCATTTT. Protein product: CASRADSFNQPQHF. Using reference TRBV2 and TRBJ1-5 for the parts outside the CDR3, the full variable domain is EPEVTQTPSHQVTQMGQEVILRCVPISNHLYFYWYRQILGQKVEFLVSFYNNEISEKSEIFDDQFSVERPDGSNFTLKIRSTKLEDSAMYFCASRADSFNQPQHFGDGTRLSIL.

The chain joins TRBV18 to TRBJ1-5; 7 nucleotides agree with TRBD1. There are 14 residues in the CDR3. Germline CDR1 KGHSH, CDR2 LQKENI. Trimming took 2 bases from V and 6 from J; bases not matched to a gene: 4. CDR3 sequence reads: CASSPVTGVQPQHF. The CDR3 DNA sequence: TGTGCCAGCTCACCAGTAACAGGGGTTCAGCCCCAGCATTTT.